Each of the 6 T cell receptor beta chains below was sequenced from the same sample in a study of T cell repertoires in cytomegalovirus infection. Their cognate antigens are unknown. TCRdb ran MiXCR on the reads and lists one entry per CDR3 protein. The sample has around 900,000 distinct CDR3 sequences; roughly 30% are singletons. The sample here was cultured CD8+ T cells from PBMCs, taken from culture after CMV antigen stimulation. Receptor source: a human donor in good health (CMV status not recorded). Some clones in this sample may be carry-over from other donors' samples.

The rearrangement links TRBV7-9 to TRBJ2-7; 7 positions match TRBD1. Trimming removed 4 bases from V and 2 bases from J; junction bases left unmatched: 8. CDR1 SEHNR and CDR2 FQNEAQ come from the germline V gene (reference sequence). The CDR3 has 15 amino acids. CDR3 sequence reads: CASSSQTGTPYEQYF. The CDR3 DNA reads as TGTGCCAGCAGCTCACAGACAGGGACCCCCTACGAGCAGTACTTC.

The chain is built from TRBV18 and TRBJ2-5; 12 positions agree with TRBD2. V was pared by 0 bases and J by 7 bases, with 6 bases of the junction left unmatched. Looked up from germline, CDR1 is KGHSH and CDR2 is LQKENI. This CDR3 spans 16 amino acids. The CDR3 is CASSPPLAGGRWTQYF. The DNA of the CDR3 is TGTGCCAGCTCACCACCTCTAGCGGGGGGGCGATGGACCCAGTACTTC.

The chain's CDR3 is CASSQRPNITYEQYV. The CDR3 region has the DNA TGTGCCAGCAGTCAGAGACCCAACATAACCTACGAGCAGTACGTC. The gene calls are TRBV6-2 or TRBV6-3 and TRBJ2-7; no definite D call. Germline V gene data show CDR1 as MNHEY and CDR2 as SVGEGT. This CDR3 is 15 amino acids long. V lost 5 bases and J lost 2, with 16 bases in between.

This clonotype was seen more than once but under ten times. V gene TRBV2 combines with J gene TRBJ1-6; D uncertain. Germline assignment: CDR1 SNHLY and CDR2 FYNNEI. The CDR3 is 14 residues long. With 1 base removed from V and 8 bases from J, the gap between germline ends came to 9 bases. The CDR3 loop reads CASSEDVFHSPLHF. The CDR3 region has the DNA TGTGCCAGCAGTGAAGACGTATTCCATTCACCCCTCCACTTT.

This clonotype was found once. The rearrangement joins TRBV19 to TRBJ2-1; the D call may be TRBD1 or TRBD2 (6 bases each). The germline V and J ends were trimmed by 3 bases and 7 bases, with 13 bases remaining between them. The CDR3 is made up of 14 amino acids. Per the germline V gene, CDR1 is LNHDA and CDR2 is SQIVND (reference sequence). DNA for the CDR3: TGTGCCAGTAGTATTACGGGGGCGGATAATGAGCAGTTCTTC. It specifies CASSITGADNEQFF.

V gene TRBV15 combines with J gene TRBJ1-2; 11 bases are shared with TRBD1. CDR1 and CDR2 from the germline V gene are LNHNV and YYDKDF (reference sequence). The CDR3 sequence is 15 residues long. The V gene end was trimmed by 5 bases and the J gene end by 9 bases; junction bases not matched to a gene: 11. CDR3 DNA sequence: TGTGCCACCAGCGGACTCTCCGGGACAGGGGGTAGCTACACCTTC. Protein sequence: CATSGLSGTGGSYTF.